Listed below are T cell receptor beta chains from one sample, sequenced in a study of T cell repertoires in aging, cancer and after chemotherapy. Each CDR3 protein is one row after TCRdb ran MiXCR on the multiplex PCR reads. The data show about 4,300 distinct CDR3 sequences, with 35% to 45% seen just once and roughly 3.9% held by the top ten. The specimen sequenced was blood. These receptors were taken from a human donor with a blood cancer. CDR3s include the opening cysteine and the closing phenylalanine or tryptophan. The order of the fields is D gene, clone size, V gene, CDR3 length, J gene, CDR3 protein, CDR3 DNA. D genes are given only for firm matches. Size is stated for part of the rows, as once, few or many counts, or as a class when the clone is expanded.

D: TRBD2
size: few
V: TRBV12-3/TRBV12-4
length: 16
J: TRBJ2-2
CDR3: CASTPTGGVTTGELFF
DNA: TGTGCCAGCACCCCCACGGGAGGGGTTACCACCGGGGAGCTGTTTTTT

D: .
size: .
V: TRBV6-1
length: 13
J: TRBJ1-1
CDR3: CASRYRVGTEAFF
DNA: TGTGCCAGCAGATACAGGGTCGGCACTGAAGCTTTCTTT

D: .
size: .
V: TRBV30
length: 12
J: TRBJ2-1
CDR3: CADDPGAGEQFF
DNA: TGTGCCGATGACCCGGGGGCGGGTGAGCAGTTCTTC

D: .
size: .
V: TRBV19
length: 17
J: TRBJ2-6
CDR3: CASSILGGGPGAKVLTF
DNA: TGTGCCAGTAGTATTCTAGGGGGAGGGCCTGGGGCCAAAGTCCTGACTTTC

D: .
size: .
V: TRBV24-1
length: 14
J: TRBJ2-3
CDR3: CATSAQGLTDTQYF
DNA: TGTGCCACCAGTGCCCAAGGTCTAACAGATACGCAGTATTTT

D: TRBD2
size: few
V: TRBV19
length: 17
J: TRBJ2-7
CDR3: CASSMPPLAGGLKEQYF
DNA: TGTGCCAGTAGTATGCCCCCTTTAGCGGGAGGGCTTAAAGAGCAGTACTTC

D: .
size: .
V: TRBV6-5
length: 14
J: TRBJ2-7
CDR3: CASSYGLKGYEQYF
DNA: TGTGCCAGCAGTTACGGCCTAAAAGGCTACGAGCAGTACTTC

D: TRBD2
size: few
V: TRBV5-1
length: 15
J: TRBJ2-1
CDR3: CASRRWTSGDNEQFF
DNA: TGCGCCAGCAGAAGGTGGACTAGCGGGGACAATGAGCAGTTCTTC

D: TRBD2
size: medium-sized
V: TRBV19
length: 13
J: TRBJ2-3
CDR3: CASRAGATDTQYF
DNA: TGTGCCAGCAGAGCGGGAGCCACAGATACGCAGTATTTT

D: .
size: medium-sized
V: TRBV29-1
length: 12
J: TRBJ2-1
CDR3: CSVSDRHNEQFF
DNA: TGCAGCGTCTCGGACCGTCACAATGAGCAGTTCTTC

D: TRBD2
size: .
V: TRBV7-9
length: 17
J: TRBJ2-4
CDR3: CASSQDFPAGGKNIQYF
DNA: TGTGCCAGCAGCCAAGATTTTCCAGCGGGAGGCAAAAACATTCAGTACTTC

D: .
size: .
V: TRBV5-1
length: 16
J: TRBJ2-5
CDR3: CASSSSVAQRQETQYF
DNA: TGCGCCAGCAGCTCAAGTGTAGCCCAGCGTCAAGAGACCCAGTACTTC

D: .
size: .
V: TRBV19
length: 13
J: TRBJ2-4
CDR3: CASRDGAKNIQYF
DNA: TGTGCCAGTAGGGACGGGGCCAAAAACATTCAGTACTTC

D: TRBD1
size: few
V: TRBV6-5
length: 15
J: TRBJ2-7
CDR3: CASRDLGGVSYEQYF
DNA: TGTGCCAGCAGAGACCTAGGGGGCGTATCCTACGAGCAGTACTTC

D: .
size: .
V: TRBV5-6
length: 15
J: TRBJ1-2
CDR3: CASSPREGRGYGYTF
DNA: TGTGCCAGCAGCCCCCGGGAGGGGCGCGGCTATGGCTACACCTTC

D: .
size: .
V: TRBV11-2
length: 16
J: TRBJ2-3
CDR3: CASSLDVAASTDTQYF
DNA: TGTGCCAGCAGCTTAGATGTAGCGGCTAGCACAGATACGCAGTATTTT

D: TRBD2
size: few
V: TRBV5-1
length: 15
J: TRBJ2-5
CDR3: CASHPGAGSGETQYF
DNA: TGCGCCAGCCACCCAGGAGCGGGATCGGGGGAGACCCAGTACTTC